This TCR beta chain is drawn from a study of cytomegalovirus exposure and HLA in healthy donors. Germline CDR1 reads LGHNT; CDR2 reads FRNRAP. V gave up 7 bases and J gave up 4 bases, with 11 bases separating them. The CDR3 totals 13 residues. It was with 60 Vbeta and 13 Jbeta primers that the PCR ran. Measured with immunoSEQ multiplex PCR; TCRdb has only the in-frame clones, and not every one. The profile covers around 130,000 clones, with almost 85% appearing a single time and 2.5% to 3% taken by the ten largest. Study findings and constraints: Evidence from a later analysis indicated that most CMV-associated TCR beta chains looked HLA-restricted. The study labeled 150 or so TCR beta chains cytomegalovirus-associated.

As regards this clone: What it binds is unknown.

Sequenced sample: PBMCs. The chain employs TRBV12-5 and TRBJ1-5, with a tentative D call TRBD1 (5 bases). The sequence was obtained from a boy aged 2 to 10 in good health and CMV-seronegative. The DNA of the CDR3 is TGTGCTAGTGCCATACAGGAAAATCAGCCCCAGCATTTT. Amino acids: CASAIQENQPQHF.